The subject of this entry is one T cell receptor beta chain. In the original analysis: Estimates of nucleated cell counts were drawn from the amplification of reference gene primers. This table comes from immunoSEQ multiplex PCR, and its TCRdb copy is limited to in-frame clones, with some not included. That table gives V, J and clone size, and the DNA gave D and trimming. The sample carries a few hundred thousand clones, around 80% recorded once. The germline CDR1 and CDR2 sequences are MDHEN and SYDVKM. There are 14 residues in the CDR3. Trimming left V 1 base short and J 6 bases short, with 10 bases between. The data stem from a study of blood T cell repertoires in COVID-19. Study overall: Material from acute and convalescent COVID-19 was sourced from the United States, Italy and Spain. T cells, B-cell-depleted T cells, or PBMCs provided the cDNA or gDNA that served as material.

The material sequenced was peripheral blood. This TCR was recovered from a man aged 25-45 years with active or convalescent COVID-19. The J gene is TRBJ1-3, the V gene TRBV28; the D gene is possibly TRBD1 (5 bases). CDR3 sequence reads: CASSLLGRENTIYF. The CDR3 DNA follows: TGTGCCAGCAGTTTATTGGGCAGGGAAAACACCATATATTTT.